Listed below are T cell receptor beta chains from one sample, sequenced in a study of T cell responses to AZD1222 COVID-19 vaccine. Measured with immunoSEQ multiplex PCR; TCRdb has only the in-frame clones, and not every one. Of around 150,000 clones detected, about 92% appear once; the ten largest clones hold about 2.5%. The starting material was peripheral blood, obtained on day 0 of AZD1222 vaccination. The receptors shown here come from an adult in good health. Each CDR3 is given with its conserved first and last residue. Fields, in order: CDR3 protein, CDR3 DNA, V gene, J gene, clone size, D gene. D genes are given only for firm matches. A row's size may be missing; if present it is once, few, many or a size class.

CDR3aa: CATSDGSQETQYF; CDR3nt: TGTGCCACCAGTGATGGGTCACAAGAGACCCAGTACTTC; v_gene: TRBV24-1; j_gene: TRBJ2-5; abundance: once; d_gene: NA
CDR3aa: CASSSGTGLSDTEYF; CDR3nt: TGTGCCAGCAGCTCGGGGACAGGTCTCTCTGACACAGAGTACTTC; v_gene: TRBV7-2; j_gene: TRBJ2-7; abundance: once; d_gene: TRBD1
CDR3aa: CASSGGQGSAYEQYF; CDR3nt: TGTGCCAGCAGCGGAGGACAGGGGTCGGCCTACGAGCAGTACTTC; v_gene: TRBV7-2; j_gene: TRBJ2-7; abundance: NA; d_gene: TRBD1
CDR3aa: CASRGGQGASQPQHF; CDR3nt: TGTGCCAGCAGGGGGGGACAGGGGGCTTCTCAGCCCCAGCATTTT; v_gene: TRBV6-5; j_gene: TRBJ1-5; abundance: NA; d_gene: TRBD1
CDR3aa: CASSEVAGDTEAFF; CDR3nt: TGTGCCAGCAGTGAAGTGGCAGGGGACACTGAAGCTTTCTTT; v_gene: TRBV6-1; j_gene: TRBJ1-1; abundance: NA; d_gene: NA
CDR3aa: CATSASGGAGPDTQYF; CDR3nt: TGTGCCACCAGCGCAAGCGGGGGGGCGGGCCCAGATACGCAGTATTTT; v_gene: TRBV15; j_gene: TRBJ2-3; abundance: NA; d_gene: TRBD2
CDR3aa: CASSQGEVSEAFF; CDR3nt: TGTGCCAGCAGCCAGGGGGAAGTGAGTGAAGCTTTCTTT; v_gene: TRBV3-1/TRBV3-2; j_gene: TRBJ1-1; abundance: NA; d_gene: NA
CDR3aa: CASSRAAGGVRTEAFF; CDR3nt: TGTGCCAGCAGCCGGGCGGCAGGGGGCGTCAGGACTGAAGCTTTCTTT; v_gene: TRBV11-2; j_gene: TRBJ1-1; abundance: NA; d_gene: TRBD1
CDR3aa: CASSKSSYEQYF; CDR3nt: TGTGCCAGCAGCAAAAGTAGCTACGAGCAGTACTTC; v_gene: TRBV12-3/TRBV12-4; j_gene: TRBJ2-7; abundance: once; d_gene: NA
CDR3aa: CASSQGLWGTDTQYF; CDR3nt: TGTGCCAGCAGCCAAGGCCTCTGGGGCACAGATACGCAGTATTTT; v_gene: TRBV14; j_gene: TRBJ2-3; abundance: NA; d_gene: NA
CDR3aa: CASSWGASGPSAIQYF; CDR3nt: TGTGCCAGCAGCTGGGGGGCTTCAGGGCCCTCGGCCATTCAGTACTTC; v_gene: TRBV5-5; j_gene: TRBJ2-4; abundance: NA; d_gene: NA
CDR3aa: CASSEDTTDTQYF; CDR3nt: TGTGCCAGCAGTGAAGATACCACAGATACGCAGTATTTT; v_gene: TRBV6-1; j_gene: TRBJ2-3; abundance: NA; d_gene: NA
CDR3aa: CASDRGNNYGYTF; CDR3nt: TGTGCCAGCGACAGGGGGAATAACTATGGCTACACCTTC; v_gene: TRBV19; j_gene: TRBJ1-2; abundance: NA; d_gene: TRBD1
CDR3aa: CAISESDPFFSYGYTF; CDR3nt: TGTGCCATCAGTGAGTCTGATCCCTTTTTTTCCTATGGCTACACCTTC; v_gene: TRBV10-3; j_gene: TRBJ1-2; abundance: NA; d_gene: NA
CDR3aa: CASSLASGGYNEQFF; CDR3nt: TGCGCCAGCAGCTTGGCTAGCGGGGGGTACAATGAGCAGTTCTTC; v_gene: TRBV5-1; j_gene: TRBJ2-1; abundance: NA; d_gene: TRBD2
CDR3aa: CASSLLGTDLYEQYF; CDR3nt: TGTGCCAGCAGCTTACTCGGGACAGATCTATACGAGCAGTACTTC; v_gene: TRBV6-5; j_gene: TRBJ2-7; abundance: NA; d_gene: TRBD1
CDR3aa: CASSKKDRVSYGYTF; CDR3nt: TGTGCCAGCAGCAAAAAGGACAGGGTTTCCTATGGCTACACCTTC; v_gene: TRBV21-1; j_gene: TRBJ1-2; abundance: NA; d_gene: NA
CDR3aa: CASRTTGYTDTQYF; CDR3nt: TGTGCCAGTAGAACGACAGGGTACACAGATACGCAGTATTTT; v_gene: TRBV19; j_gene: TRBJ2-3; abundance: few; d_gene: TRBD1
CDR3aa: CASTPGQGAREQFF; CDR3nt: TGTGCCAGCACACCGGGACAGGGAGCTCGTGAGCAGTTCTTC; v_gene: TRBV9; j_gene: TRBJ2-1; abundance: once; d_gene: TRBD1
CDR3aa: CASSLERDQPQHF; CDR3nt: TGTGCCAGCAGCTTAGAGCGGGATCAGCCCCAGCATTTT; v_gene: TRBV11-2; j_gene: TRBJ1-5; abundance: NA; d_gene: NA
CDR3aa: CAIGQPMNTEAFF; CDR3nt: TGTGCCATCGGACAGCCTATGAACACTGAAGCTTTCTTT; v_gene: TRBV28; j_gene: TRBJ1-1; abundance: NA; d_gene: NA
CDR3aa: CATSRDRGREQYF; CDR3nt: TGTGCCACCAGCAGAGACAGGGGGAGGGAGCAGTACTTC; v_gene: TRBV15; j_gene: TRBJ2-7; abundance: few; d_gene: NA
CDR3aa: CASSDRSGGIETQYF; CDR3nt: TGCGCCAGCTCGGATCGTAGCGGGGGGATCGAGACCCAGTACTTC; v_gene: TRBV5-1; j_gene: TRBJ2-5; abundance: NA; d_gene: TRBD2
CDR3aa: CASSRNTGAGNTIYF; CDR3nt: TGTGCCAGCTCGCGAAATACAGGGGCTGGAAACACCATATATTTT; v_gene: TRBV18; j_gene: TRBJ1-3; abundance: NA; d_gene: TRBD1
CDR3aa: CASGLDRATAFF; CDR3nt: TGTGCTAGTGGCCTGGACAGAGCAACAGCTTTCTTT; v_gene: TRBV12-5; j_gene: TRBJ1-1; abundance: NA; d_gene: NA
CDR3aa: CATSRRTTEAFF; CDR3nt: TGTGCCACCAGCAGAAGGACAACCGAAGCTTTCTTT; v_gene: TRBV15; j_gene: TRBJ1-1; abundance: once; d_gene: NA
CDR3aa: CASSSPGGTSGGAGETQYF; CDR3nt: TGTGCCAGCAGCTCGCCCGGAGGGACTAGCGGGGGGGCCGGTGAGACCCAGTACTTC; v_gene: TRBV11-2; j_gene: TRBJ2-5; abundance: NA; d_gene: TRBD2
CDR3aa: CAWRTSGSTDTQYF; CDR3nt: TGTGCCTGGAGGACTAGCGGGAGCACAGATACGCAGTATTTT; v_gene: TRBV30; j_gene: TRBJ2-3; abundance: NA; d_gene: TRBD2
CDR3aa: CASSQGPTGADNQPQHF; CDR3nt: TGTGCCAGCAGCCAAGGGCCGACAGGGGCGGACAATCAGCCCCAGCATTTT; v_gene: TRBV3-1/TRBV3-2; j_gene: TRBJ1-5; abundance: NA; d_gene: TRBD1
CDR3aa: CASSSDPSRGGVDTGELFF; CDR3nt: TGTGCCAGCAGCTCCGACCCTTCCCGCGGGGGAGTTGACACCGGGGAGCTGTTTTTT; v_gene: TRBV7-3; j_gene: TRBJ2-2; abundance: NA; d_gene: TRBD2